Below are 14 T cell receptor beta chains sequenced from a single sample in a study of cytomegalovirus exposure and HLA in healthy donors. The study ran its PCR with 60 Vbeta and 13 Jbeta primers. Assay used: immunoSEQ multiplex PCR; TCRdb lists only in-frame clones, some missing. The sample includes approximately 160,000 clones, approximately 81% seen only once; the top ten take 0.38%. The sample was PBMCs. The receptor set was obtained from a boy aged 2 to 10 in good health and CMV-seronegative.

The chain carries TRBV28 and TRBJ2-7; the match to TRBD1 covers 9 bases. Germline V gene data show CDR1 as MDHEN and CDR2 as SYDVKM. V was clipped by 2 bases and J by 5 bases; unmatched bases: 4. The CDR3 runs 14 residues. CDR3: CASSLTGGADEQYF. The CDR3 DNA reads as TGTGCCAGCAGTTTAACAGGGGGCGCGGACGAGCAGTACTTC.

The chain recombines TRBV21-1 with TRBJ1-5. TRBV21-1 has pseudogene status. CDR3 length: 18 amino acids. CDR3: CASSKEEAEYYSNQPQHF. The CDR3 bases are TGTGCCAGCAGCAAAGAAGAGGCCGAGTATTATAGCAATCAGCCCCAGCATTTT.

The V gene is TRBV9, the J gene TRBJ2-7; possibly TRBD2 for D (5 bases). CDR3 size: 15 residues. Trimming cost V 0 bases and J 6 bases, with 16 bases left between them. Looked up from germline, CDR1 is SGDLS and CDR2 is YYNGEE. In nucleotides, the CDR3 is TGTGCCAGCAGCGTAGGAGGGTGGGAAGGGAGCGAGCAGTACTTC. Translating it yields CASSVGGWEGSEQYF.

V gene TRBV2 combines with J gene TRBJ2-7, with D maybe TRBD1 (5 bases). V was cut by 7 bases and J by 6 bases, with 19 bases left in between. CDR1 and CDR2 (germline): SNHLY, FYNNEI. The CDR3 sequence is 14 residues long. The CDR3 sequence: CASNPAGSTREQYF. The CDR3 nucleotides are TGTGCCAGCAACCCGGCAGGGTCAACTCGCGAGCAGTACTTC.

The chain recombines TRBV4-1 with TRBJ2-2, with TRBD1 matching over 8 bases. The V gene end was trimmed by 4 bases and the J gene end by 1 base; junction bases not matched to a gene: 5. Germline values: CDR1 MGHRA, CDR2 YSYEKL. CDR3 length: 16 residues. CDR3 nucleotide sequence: TGCGCCAGCAGCCCCTATGACAGGGGGAACACCGGGGAGCTGTTTTTT. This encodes CASSPYDRGNTGELFF.

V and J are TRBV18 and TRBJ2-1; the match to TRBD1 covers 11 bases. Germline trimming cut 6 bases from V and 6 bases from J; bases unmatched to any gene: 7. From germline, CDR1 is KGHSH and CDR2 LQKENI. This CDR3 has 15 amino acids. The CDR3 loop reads CASSLGQGAGNEQFF. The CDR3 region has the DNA TGTGCCAGCTCCTTAGGACAGGGGGCAGGCAATGAGCAGTTCTTC.

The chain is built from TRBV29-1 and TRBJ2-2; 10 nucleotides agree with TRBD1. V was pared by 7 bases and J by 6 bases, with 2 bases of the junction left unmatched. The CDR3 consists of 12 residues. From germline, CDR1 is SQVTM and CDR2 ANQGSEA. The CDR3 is CSGGQGAGELFF. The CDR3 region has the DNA TGCAGCGGAGGACAGGGGGCCGGGGAGCTGTTTTTT.

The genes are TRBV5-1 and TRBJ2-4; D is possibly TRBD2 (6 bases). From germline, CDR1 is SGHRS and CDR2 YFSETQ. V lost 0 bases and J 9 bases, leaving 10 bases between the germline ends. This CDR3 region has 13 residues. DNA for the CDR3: TGCGCCAGCAGCTTGGAGATGGGGGGCATTCAGTACTTC. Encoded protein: CASSLEMGGIQYF.

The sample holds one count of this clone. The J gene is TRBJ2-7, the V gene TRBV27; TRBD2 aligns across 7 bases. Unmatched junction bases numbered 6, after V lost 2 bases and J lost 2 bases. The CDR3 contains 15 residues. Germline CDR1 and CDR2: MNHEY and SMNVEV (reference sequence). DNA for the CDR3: TGTGCCAGCAGTTTAATGCGGGAGTACACCTACGAGCAGTACTTC. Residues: CASSLMREYTYEQYF.

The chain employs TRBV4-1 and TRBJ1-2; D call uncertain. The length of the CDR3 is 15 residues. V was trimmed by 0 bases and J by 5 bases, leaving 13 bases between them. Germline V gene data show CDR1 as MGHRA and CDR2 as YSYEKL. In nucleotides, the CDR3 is TGCGCCAGCAGCCAAGAAGAGGGTCTGGAATATGGCTACACCTTC. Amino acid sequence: CASSQEEGLEYGYTF.

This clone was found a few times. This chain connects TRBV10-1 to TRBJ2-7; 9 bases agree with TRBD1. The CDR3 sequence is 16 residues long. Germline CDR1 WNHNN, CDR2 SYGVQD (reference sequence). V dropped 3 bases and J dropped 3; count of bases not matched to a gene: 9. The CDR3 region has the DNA TGCGCCAGCAGTGACTCCCTGACAGGGGGGATCTACGAGCAGTACTTC. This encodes CASSDSLTGGIYEQYF.

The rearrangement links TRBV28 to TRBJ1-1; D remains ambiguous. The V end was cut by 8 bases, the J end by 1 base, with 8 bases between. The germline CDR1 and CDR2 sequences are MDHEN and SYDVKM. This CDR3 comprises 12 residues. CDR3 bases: TGTGCCAGCGCCGGTCCGAACACTGAAGCTTTCTTT. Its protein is CASAGPNTEAFF.

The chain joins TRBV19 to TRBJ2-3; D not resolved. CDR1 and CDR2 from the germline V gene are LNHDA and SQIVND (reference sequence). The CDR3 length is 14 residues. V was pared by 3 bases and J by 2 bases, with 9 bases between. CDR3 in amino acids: CASSMWAATDTQYF. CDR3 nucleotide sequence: TGTGCCAGTAGTATGTGGGCAGCCACAGATACGCAGTATTTT.

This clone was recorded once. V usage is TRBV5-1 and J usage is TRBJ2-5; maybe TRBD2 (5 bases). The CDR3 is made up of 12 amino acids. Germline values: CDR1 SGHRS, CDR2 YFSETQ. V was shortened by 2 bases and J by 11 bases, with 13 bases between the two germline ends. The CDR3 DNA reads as TGCGCCAGCAGCTTTCCGGGGTTAGAGCAGTACTTC. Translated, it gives CASSFPGLEQYF.